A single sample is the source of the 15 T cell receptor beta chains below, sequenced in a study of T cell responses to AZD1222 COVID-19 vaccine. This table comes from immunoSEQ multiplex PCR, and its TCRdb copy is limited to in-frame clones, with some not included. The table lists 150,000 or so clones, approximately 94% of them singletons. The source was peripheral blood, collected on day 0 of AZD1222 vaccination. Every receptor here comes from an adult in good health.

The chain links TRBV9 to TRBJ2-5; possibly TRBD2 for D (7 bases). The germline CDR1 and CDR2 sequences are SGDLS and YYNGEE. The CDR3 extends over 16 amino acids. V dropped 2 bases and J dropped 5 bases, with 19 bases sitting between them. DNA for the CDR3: TGTGCCAGCAGCGTCGGCCGGGGGGCCCTCCTGGAGACCCAGTACTTC. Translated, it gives CASSVGRGALLETQYF.

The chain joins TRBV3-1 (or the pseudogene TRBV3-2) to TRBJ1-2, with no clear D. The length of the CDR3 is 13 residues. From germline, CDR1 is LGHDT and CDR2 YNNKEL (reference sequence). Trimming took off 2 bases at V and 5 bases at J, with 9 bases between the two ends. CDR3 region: CASSQKSLYGYTF. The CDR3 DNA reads TGTGCCAGCAGCCAAAAATCCCTTTATGGCTACACCTTC.

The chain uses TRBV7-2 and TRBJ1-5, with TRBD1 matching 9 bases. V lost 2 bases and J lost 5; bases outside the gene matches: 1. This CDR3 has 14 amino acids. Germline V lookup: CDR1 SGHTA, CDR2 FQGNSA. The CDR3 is CASSLRQGDQPQHF. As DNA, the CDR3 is TGTGCCAGCAGCTTAAGACAGGGGGATCAGCCCCAGCATTTT.

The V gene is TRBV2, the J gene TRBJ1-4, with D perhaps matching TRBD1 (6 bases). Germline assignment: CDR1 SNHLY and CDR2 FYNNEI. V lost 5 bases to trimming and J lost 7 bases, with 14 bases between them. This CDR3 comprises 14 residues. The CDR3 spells CASSRDGGGEKLFF. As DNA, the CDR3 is TGTGCCAGCAGTCGGGACGGAGGGGGTGAAAAACTGTTTTTT. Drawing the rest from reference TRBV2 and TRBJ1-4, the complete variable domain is EPEVTQTPSHQVTQMGQEVILRCVPISNHLYFYWYRQILGQKVEFLVSFYNNEISEKSEIFDDQFSVERPDGSNFTLKIRSTKLEDSAMYFCASSRDGGGEKLFFGSGTQLSVL.

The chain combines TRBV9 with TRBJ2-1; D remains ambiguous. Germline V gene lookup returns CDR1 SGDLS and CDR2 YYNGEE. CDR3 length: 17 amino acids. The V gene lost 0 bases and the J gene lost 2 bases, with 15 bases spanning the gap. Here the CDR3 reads CASSVATHDKAYNEQFF. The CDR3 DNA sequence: TGTGCCAGCAGCGTAGCTACGCACGATAAAGCCTACAATGAGCAGTTCTTC. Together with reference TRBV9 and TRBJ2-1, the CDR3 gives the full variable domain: DSGVTQTPKHLITATGQRVTLRCSPRSGDLSVYWYQQSLDQGLQFLIQYYNGEERAKGNILERFSAQQFPDLHSELNLSSLELGDSALYFCASSVATHDKAYNEQFFGPGTRLTVL.

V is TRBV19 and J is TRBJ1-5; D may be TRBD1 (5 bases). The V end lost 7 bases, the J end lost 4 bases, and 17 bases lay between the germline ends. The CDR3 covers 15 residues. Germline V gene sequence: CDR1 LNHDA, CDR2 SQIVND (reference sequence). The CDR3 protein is CASTLGASSNQPQHF. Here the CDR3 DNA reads TGTGCCAGTACCCTAGGGGCCAGTTCAAATCAGCCCCAGCATTTT.

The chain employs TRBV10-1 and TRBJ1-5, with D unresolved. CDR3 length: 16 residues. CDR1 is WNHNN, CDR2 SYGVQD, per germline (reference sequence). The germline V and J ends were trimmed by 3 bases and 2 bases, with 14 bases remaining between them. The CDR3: CASSDGLLGGNQPQHF. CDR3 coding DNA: TGCGCCAGCAGTGACGGACTCCTAGGTGGCAATCAGCCCCAGCATTTT.

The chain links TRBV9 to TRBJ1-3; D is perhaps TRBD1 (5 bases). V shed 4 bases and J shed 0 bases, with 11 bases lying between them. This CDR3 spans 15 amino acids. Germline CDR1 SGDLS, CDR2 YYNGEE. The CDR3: CASSRGESSGNTIYF. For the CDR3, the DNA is TGTGCCAGCAGCCGGGGGGAGAGCTCTGGAAACACCATATATTTT. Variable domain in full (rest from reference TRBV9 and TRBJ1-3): DSGVTQTPKHLITATGQRVTLRCSPRSGDLSVYWYQQSLDQGLQFLIQYYNGEERAKGNILERFSAQQFPDLHSELNLSSLELGDSALYFCASSRGESSGNTIYFGEGSWLTVV.

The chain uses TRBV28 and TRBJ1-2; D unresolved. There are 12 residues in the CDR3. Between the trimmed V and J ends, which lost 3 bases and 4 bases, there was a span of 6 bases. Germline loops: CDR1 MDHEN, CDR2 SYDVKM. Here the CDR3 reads CASSFSAYGYTF. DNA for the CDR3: TGTGCCAGCAGTTTCTCCGCCTATGGCTACACCTTC.

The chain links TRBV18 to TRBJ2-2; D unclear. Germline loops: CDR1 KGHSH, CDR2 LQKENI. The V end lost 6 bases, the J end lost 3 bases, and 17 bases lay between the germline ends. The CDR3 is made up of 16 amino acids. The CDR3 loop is CASSQGSGRDTGELFF. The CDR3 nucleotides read TGTGCCAGCTCTCAAGGATCGGGCCGTGACACCGGGGAGCTGTTTTTT.

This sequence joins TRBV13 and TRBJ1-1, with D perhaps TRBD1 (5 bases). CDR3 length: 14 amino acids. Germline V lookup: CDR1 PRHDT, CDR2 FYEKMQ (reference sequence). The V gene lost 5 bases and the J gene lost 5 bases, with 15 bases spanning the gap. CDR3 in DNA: TGTGCCAGCAGCCCCCGGGCAGGGAAGACTGAAGCTTTCTTT. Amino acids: CASSPRAGKTEAFF.

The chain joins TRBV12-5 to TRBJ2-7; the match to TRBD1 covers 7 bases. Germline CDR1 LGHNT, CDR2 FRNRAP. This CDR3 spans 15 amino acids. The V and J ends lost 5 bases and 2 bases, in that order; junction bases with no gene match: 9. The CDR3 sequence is CASGTRDRLTYEQYF. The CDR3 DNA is TGTGCTAGTGGTACAAGGGACAGACTAACCTACGAGCAGTACTTC.

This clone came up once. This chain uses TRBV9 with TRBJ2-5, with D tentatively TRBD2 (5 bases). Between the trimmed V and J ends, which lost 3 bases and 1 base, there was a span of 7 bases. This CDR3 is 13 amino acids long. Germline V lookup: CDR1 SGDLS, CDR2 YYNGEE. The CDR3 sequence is CASSAGVQETQYF. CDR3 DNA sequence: TGTGCCAGCAGCGCCGGGGTCCAAGAGACCCAGTACTTC.

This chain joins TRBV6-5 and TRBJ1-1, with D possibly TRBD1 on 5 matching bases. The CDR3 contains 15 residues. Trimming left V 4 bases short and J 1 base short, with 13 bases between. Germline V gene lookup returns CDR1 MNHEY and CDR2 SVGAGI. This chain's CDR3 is CASSWRGRGNTEAFF. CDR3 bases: TGTGCCAGCAGTTGGAGGGGACGGGGGAACACTGAAGCTTTCTTT.

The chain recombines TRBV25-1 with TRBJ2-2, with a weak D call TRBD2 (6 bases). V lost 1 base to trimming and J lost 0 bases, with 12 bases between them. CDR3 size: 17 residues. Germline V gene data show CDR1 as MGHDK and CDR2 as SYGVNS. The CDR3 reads CASSESGGNSNTGELFF. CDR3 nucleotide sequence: TGTGCCAGCAGTGAATCGGGCGGGAACTCGAACACCGGGGAGCTGTTTTTT.